These 19 T cell receptor beta chains came from one sample sequenced in a study of regulatory T cells in long-lasting Graves disease. Time point described: newly diagnosed GD, antithyroid drugs for less than 3 months. From RNA extracted from PBMCs, the TCR library was made. Investigators prepared the TCR beta libraries by applying iRepertoire HTBI primers and Arm-PCR of CDR3 regions. TCRdb used MiXCR to reprocess the multiplex PCR reads, holding one entry per CDR3 protein. The table records approximately 400,000 distinct CDR3 sequences, about 15% of them present only once. These sequences were also reported in another study, on T cells in Graves' hyperthyroidism and ophthalmopathy.

Sequencing was performed on peripheral blood mononuclear cells (PBMCs), taken at new diagnosis, from a patient treated with antithyroid drugs. All receptors derive from a woman aged 30 to 39 with Graves disease.

The rearrangement joins TRBV20-1 to TRBJ2-7; 9 nucleotides match TRBD1. The V segment lost 6 bases and the J segment 5 bases; nucleotides outside the gene matches: 14. The CDR3 loop spans 15 amino acids. CDR1 DFQATT and CDR2 SNEGSKA come from the germline V gene (reference sequence). The CDR3 spells CSALYLRDRVDEQYF. The CDR3 region has the DNA TGCAGTGCCCTCTACCTCCGGGACAGGGTCGACGAGCAGTACTTC.

J is TRBJ2-1 and V is TRBV5-1; the match to TRBD2 covers 11 bases. The CDR3 consists of 15 residues. Per germline, CDR1 SGHRS and CDR2 YFSETQ. J lost 6 bases, V lost 4 bases, and 6 bases had no gene match. The CDR3 spells CASSTLAGDSNEQFF. The CDR3 region has the DNA TGCGCCAGCAGCACACTAGCGGGAGATAGCAATGAGCAGTTCTTC. Variable domain in full (rest from reference TRBV5-1 and TRBJ2-1): KAGVTQTPRYLIKTRGQQVTLSCSPISGHRSVSWYQQTPGQGLQFLFEYFSETQRNKGNFPGRFSGRQFSNSRSEMNVSTLELGDSALYLCASSTLAGDSNEQFFGPGTRLTVL.

This clonotype was seen a handful of times. The chain combines TRBV10-3 with TRBJ2-3; a weak D match, TRBD2 (5 bases). The CDR3 length is 13 residues. Germline loops: CDR1 ENHRY, CDR2 SYGVKD. Trimming left V 4 bases short and J 2 bases short, with 7 bases between. Here the CDR3 DNA reads TGTGCCATCAGTGGAGACTACACAGATACGCAGTATTTT. It codes for CAISGDYTDTQYF.

This clonotype was seen more than once but under ten times. The chain employs TRBV20-1 and TRBJ2-1; D ambiguous. The V end was cut by 7 bases, the J end by 9 bases, with 10 bases between. This CDR3 is built from 10 residues. Germline V gene lookup returns CDR1 DFQATT and CDR2 SNEGSKA (reference sequence). The CDR3 DNA sequence: TGCAGTGTTGTCGTCCTTGAGCAGTTCTTC. Protein sequence: CSVVVLEQFF.

This clonotype appeared many times. The chain employs TRBV11-1 and TRBJ2-5; no reliable D call. The CDR3 loop spans 13 amino acids. Trimming removed 5 bases from V and 4 bases from J, with 11 bases in between. Germline loops: CDR1 SGHAT, CDR2 FQDESV (reference sequence). CDR3 sequence (DNA): TGTGCCAGCAGCAAGACCCTGGGAGAGACCCAGTACTTC. This gives the protein CASSKTLGETQYF.

This clonotype was counted many times. The chain has TRBV3-1 and TRBJ2-5; possibly TRBD2 for D (6 bases). Trimming shortened V by 4 bases and J by 1 base, and 16 bases separated the two germline ends. Germline lookup yields CDR1 LGHDT and CDR2 YNNKEL (reference sequence). The length of the CDR3 is 16 residues. CDR3 sequence: CASSPLAGTPQETQYF. The CDR3 DNA is TGTGCCAGCAGCCCGCTGGCGGGAACGCCCCAAGAGACCCAGTACTTC.

This clonotype showed up many times. This chain links TRBV2 with TRBJ1-5; no clear D. The CDR3 length is 15 residues. Per the germline V gene, CDR1 is SNHLY and CDR2 is FYNNEI. V lost 3 bases to trimming and J lost 0 bases, with 9 bases between them. This CDR3 is CASSDGVRSNQPQHF. As DNA, the CDR3 is TGTGCCAGCAGTGATGGGGTCCGTAGCAATCAGCCCCAGCATTTT.

In its sample, this clonotype was seen many times. The gene calls are TRBV3-1 and TRBJ1-4; 10 nucleotides match TRBD1. CDR1 LGHDT and CDR2 YNNKEL come from the germline V gene (reference sequence). J gave up 8 bases and V 1 base, and 10 bases lay outside the gene matches. The CDR3 length is 17 residues. The CDR3 sequence: CASSQGLTGTGDEKLFF. CDR3 nucleotide sequence: TGTGCCAGCAGCCAAGGTCTTACCGGGACAGGGGACGAAAAACTGTTTTTT.

This clonotype has at least ten counts. The chain joins TRBV12-3 or TRBV12-4 to TRBJ1-5; TRBD1 is a possible D gene (5 bases). The CDR3 covers 14 residues. Trimming removed 6 bases at V and 0 bases at J, with 9 bases between. DNA of the CDR3: TGTGCCAGCAGGAAGGACATTAGCAATCAGCCCCAGCATTTT. Translated, it gives CASRKDISNQPQHF.

This clonotype was observed many times. The chain recombines TRBV2 with TRBJ2-1; 8 bases agree with TRBD2. Trimming cost V 5 bases and J 1 base; bases outside gene matches: 10. The V gene's germline CDR1 is SNHLY and CDR2 FYNNEI. The CDR3 extends over 17 amino acids. CDR3 sequence (DNA): TGTGCCAGCAGTTCCCTAGCGGAGCGGGAGTCCTACAATGAGCAGTTCTTC. This codes for CASSSLAERESYNEQFF.

Worth noting for this clonotype: A clone one base away is much larger, so this may be a read error. The CDR3: CAGSVTSGRALWGNEQYF. CDR3 nucleotides: TGTGCCGGCAGCGTTACTAGCGGGAGGGCCCTCTGGGGCAACGAGCAGTACTTC. V gene TRBV9 combines with J gene TRBJ2-7; 13 bases are a match to TRBD2. The length of the CDR3 is 18 residues. CDR1 SGDLS and CDR2 YYNGEE come from the germline V gene. The full variable domain, with the rest looked up from reference TRBV9 and TRBJ2-7, is DSGVTQTPKHLITATGQRVTLRCSPRSGDLSVYWYQQSLDQGLQFLIQYYNGEERAKGNILERFSAQQFPDLHSELNLSSLELGDSALYFCAGSVTSGRALWGNEQYFGPGTRLTVT.

This chain connects TRBV6-5 to TRBJ1-2; D gene ambiguous. V shed 5 bases and J shed 12 bases, with 16 bases lying between them. Per the germline V gene, CDR1 is MNHEY and CDR2 is SVGAGI. The CDR3 has 12 amino acids. CDR3 region: CASSTRTGVNTF. In DNA form, the CDR3 reads TGTGCCAGCAGTACTCGGACGGGTGTGAACACCTTC.

There are a few counts of this clonotype. The CDR3 region has the DNA TGCGCCAGCAGCCAAGTTACCGAGTGGGGGGATACGCAGTATTTT. This translates into CASSQVTEWGDTQYF. The V and J genes are TRBV4-1 and TRBJ2-3, with D perhaps given as TRBD1 or TRBD2 (5 bases each). The germline V gene has CDR1 MGHRA and CDR2 YSYEKL. V lost 1 base and J 6 bases, leaving 14 bases between the germline ends. The CDR3 has 15 residues.

This sequence joins TRBV19 and TRBJ1-2; TRBD1 matches 7 bases. Germline values: CDR1 LNHDA, CDR2 SQIVND (reference sequence). The CDR3 is 15 amino acids. Trimming removed 2 bases from V and 6 bases from J; junction bases left unmatched: 9. Here the CDR3 reads CASSIRDRTRNGYTF. CDR3 coding DNA: TGTGCCAGTAGTATAAGGGACAGAACGCGTAATGGCTACACCTTC. Based on the CDR3 plus reference TRBV19 and TRBJ1-2, the full variable domain is DGGITQSPKYLFRKEGQNVTLSCEQNLNHDAMYWYRQDPGQGLRLIYYSQIVNDFQKGDIAEGYSVSREKKESFPLTVTSAQKNPTAFYLCASSIRDRTRNGYTFGSGTRLTVV.

The sample holds a few counts of this clonotype. J is TRBJ1-4 and V is TRBV5-1, with a tentative D call TRBD1 (6 bases). This CDR3 has 14 residues. The V gene lost 2 bases and the J gene lost 7 bases, with 12 bases spanning the gap. Germline assignment: CDR1 SGHRS and CDR2 YFSETQ. This chain's CDR3 is CASSLAQGPEKLFF. The CDR3 DNA reads as TGCGCCAGCAGCTTAGCACAGGGACCTGAAAAACTGTTTTTT.

This clonotype appeared many times. This chain links TRBV7-9 with TRBJ2-7; 9 bases line up with TRBD1. CDR3 length: 15 residues. V trimming: 6 bases; J trimming: 2 bases; junction bases outside the gene matches: 8. Germline assignment: CDR1 SEHNR and CDR2 FQNEAQ (reference sequence). The CDR3 loop is CASRIGQGPTYEQYF. For the CDR3, the DNA is TGTGCCAGCAGAATAGGACAGGGGCCAACCTACGAGCAGTACTTC.

This clonotype has ten or more counts. CDR3 DNA sequence: TGTGCCACCAGCGGAGGAGGAGATACGCAGTATTTT. Its translation is CATSGGGDTQYF. This rearrangement joins TRBV15 to TRBJ2-3; a weak D match, TRBD2 (5 bases). The CDR3 length is 12 residues. V was trimmed by 5 bases and J by 5 bases, leaving 8 bases between them. The V gene's germline CDR1 is LNHNV and CDR2 YYDKDF (reference sequence).

This clonotype was counted many times. The V and J genes are TRBV6-1 and TRBJ2-7; 9 nucleotides agree with TRBD2. The CDR3 runs 13 residues. J gave up 7 bases and V 1 base, and 2 bases lay outside the gene matches. Germline CDR1 and CDR2: MNHNS and SASEGT. The DNA for the CDR3 is TGTGCCAGCAGTGAAGGACTAGCGGCGGAGCAGTACTTC. This translates into CASSEGLAAEQYF.

This clonotype was detected only once. This chain's CDR3 is CAISDAGLADSYNEQFF. The CDR3 nucleotides read TGTGCCATCAGTGATGCGGGGCTAGCGGACTCCTACAATGAGCAGTTCTTC. The V and J genes are TRBV10-3 and TRBJ2-1; TRBD2 matches 7 bases. The CDR3 runs 17 residues. The germline V gene has CDR1 ENHRY and CDR2 SYGVKD. Losses at the gene ends were 3 bases for V and 0 bases for J; bases not matched to a gene: 8.